This T cell receptor (beta chain) was identified during a study of T-cell reconstitution after alpha-beta-depleted transplantation in children. This clonotype has just a few counts. It was with unique molecular identifiers that the TCRbeta library was prepared. TCRdb reprocessed the PCR reads via MiXCR and lists one record per CDR3 protein. The data hold approximately 640,000 distinct CDR3 sequences, with 15% to 20% observed a single time. V lost 0 bases, J lost 11 bases, and 8 bases stayed unmatched. Germline V lookup: CDR1 SGHRS, CDR2 YFSETQ. This CDR3 contains 14 residues. The material was PBMCs from the stem cell graft donor, obtained from the stem cell graft. The chain links TRBV5-1 to TRBJ2-3; 8 nucleotides align to TRBD2. The TCR sequence derives from a human donor who donated a stem cell graft to a child with acute myeloid leukemia. This CDR3 is CASSLAVAGPKQYF. DNA of the CDR3: TGCGCCAGCAGCTTGGCGGTAGCGGGACCCAAGCAGTATTTT. Combining the CDR3 with reference TRBV5-1 and TRBJ2-3 gives the whole variable domain KAGVTQTPRYLIKTRGQQVTLSCSPISGHRSVSWYQQTPGQGLQFLFEYFSETQRNKGNFPGRFSGRQFSNSRSEMNVSTLELGDSALYLCASSLAVAGPKQYFGPGTRLTVL.